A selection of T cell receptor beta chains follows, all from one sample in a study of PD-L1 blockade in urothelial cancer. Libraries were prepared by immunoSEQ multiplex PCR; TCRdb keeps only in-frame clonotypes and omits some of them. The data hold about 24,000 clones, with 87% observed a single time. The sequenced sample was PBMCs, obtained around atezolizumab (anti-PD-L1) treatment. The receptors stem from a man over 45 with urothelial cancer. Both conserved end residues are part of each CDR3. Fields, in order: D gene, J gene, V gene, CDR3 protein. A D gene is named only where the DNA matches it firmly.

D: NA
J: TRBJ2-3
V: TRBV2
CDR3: CASSLTSQDTQYF

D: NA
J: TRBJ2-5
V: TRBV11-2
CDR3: CASSSLGVAQQETQYF

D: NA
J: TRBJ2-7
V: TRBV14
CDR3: CASSRTAHEQYF

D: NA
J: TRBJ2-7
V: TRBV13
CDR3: CASSLSYRDSEQYF

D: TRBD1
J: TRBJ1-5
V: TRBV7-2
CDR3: CASSLAGGRGLNQPQHF

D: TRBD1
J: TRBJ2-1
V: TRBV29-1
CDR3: CSARTGGNEQFF

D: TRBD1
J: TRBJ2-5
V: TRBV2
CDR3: CASSRQGIGETQYF

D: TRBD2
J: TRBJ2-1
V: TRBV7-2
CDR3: CASSLPLAGVEQFF

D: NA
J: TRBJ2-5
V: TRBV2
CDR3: CASSADRGGEETQYF

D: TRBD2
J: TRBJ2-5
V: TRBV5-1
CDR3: CASSLNGGVQETQYF

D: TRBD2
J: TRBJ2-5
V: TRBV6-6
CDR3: CASSAIGVAGKETQYF

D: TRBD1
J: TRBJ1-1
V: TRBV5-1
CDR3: CASSLTGEDTEAFF

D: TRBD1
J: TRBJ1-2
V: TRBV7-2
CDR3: CASSAQGAGYGYTF

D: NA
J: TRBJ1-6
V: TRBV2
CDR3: CASSESRAPNSPLHF

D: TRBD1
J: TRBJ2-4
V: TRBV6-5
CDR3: CASRQRQGGLNIQYF

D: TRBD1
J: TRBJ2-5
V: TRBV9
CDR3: CASSTGQGARETQYF

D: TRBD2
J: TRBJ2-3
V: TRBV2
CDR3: CASTGLAGGIADTQYF

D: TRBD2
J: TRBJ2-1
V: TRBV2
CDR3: CASSVSGGAYSEQFF

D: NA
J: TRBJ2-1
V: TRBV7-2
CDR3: CASSFSGRNEQFF

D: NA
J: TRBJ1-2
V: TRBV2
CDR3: CASRERDTRYGYTF

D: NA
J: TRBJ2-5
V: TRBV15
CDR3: CATSRDPKAGTQYF

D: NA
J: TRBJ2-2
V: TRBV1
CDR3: CTSSGTSGHTGELFF

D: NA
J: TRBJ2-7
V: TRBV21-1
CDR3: CASSKLGQIHEQYF

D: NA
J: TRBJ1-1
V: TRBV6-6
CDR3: CASRIRTGNTEAFF

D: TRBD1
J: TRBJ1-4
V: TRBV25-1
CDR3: CASSDPGGRGPNEKLFF

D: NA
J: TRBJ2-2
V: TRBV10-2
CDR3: CASRMGGGNLNTGELFF

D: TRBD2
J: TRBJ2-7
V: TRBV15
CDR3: CATSRDLAGDHEQYF

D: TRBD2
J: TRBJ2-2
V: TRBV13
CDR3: CASSDGLAGGYTGELFF

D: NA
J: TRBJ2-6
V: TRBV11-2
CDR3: CASRNLKDSGANVLTF

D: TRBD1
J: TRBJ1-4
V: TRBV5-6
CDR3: CASSRTGVATNEKLFF

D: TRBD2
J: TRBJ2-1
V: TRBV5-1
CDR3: CASSFGTSGVWEQFF